The T cell receptor beta chain described here comes from a study of human thymus T cells. Some clones are missing from TCRdb's copy, which holds only in-frame ones; the method was immunoSEQ multiplex PCR. Seen here are tens of thousands of clones, 94% observed once, and the top ten hold more than 0.1%. This clone has just a few counts. The V gene's germline CDR1 is MNHEY and CDR2 SMNVEV (reference sequence). The CDR3 runs to 13 residues. Trimming cost V 4 bases and J 5 bases, with 11 bases left between them. This receptor was taken from a boy under two years old with a congenital heart defect but otherwise immunologically healthy. The sample comprised blood. The chain links TRBV27 to TRBJ2-5, with D possibly matching TRBD2 (6 bases). CDR3 region: CASSSGRRETQYF. The CDR3, as DNA: TGTGCCAGCAGTTCAGGGAGGAGGGAGACCCAGTACTTC.